The 32 T cell receptor beta chains in this list originate from one sample, sequenced in a study of cytomegalovirus exposure and HLA in healthy donors (dated by TCRdb to the late 2010s). The library was obtained by the immunoSEQ multiplex PCR assay. A mixture of 60 forward primers for TCR Vbeta segments and 13 reverse primers for TCR Jbeta segments was used in the multiplex PCR. TCRdb carries this immuneACCESS record with in-frame sequences only. Its versions omit some clonotypes, under half of them owing to an unresolved V gene in the studies checked, with the rest unexplained. The sample table shows about 220,000 clones, and less than 85% are seen once. The ten top clones hold 0.63% of the sample. Sequenced sample: PBMCs. All receptors derive from a man between 18 and 29 years old in good health and CMV-seronegative.

The genes are TRBV5-4 and TRBJ1-1, with 9 nucleotides matching TRBD1. Trimming removed 0 bases from V and 4 bases from J; junction bases left unmatched: 4. CDR3 length: 15 residues. Germline V lookup: CDR1 SGHNT, CDR2 YYREEE (reference sequence). The CDR3 sequence: CASSLADRGGTEAFF. CDR3 nucleotides: TGTGCCAGCAGCTTGGCGGACAGGGGAGGCACTGAAGCTTTCTTT.

The chain uses TRBV4-2 and TRBJ1-1, with D unclear. Looked up from germline, CDR1 is LGHNA and CDR2 is YNFKEQ. The germline V and J ends were trimmed by 3 bases and 1 base, with 12 bases remaining between them. The CDR3 sequence is 15 residues long. For the CDR3, the DNA is TGTGCCAGCAGCCAGCCCGACACTCAGAACACTGAAGCTTTCTTT. Amino acids: CASSQPDTQNTEAFF.

The chain combines TRBV27 with TRBJ1-1, with 10 bases fitting TRBD1. J lost 0 bases, V lost 3 bases, and 1 base had no gene match. This CDR3 is built from 15 residues. CDR1 is MNHEY and CDR2 is SMNVEV in the germline V gene (reference sequence). The DNA of the CDR3 is TGTGCCAGCAGTTTGGACAGGGGGTTGAACACTGAAGCTTTCTTT. Its protein is CASSLDRGLNTEAFF.

This clone appeared a single time. The gene calls are TRBV11-2 and TRBJ2-7; TRBD1 matches at 10 bases. CDR1 and CDR2 from the germline V gene are SGHAT and FQNNGV. The V and J ends lost 0 bases and 4 bases, in that order; junction bases with no gene match: 12. The CDR3 loop spans 18 amino acids. The CDR3 DNA follows: TGTGCCAGCAGCTTAGATCTACCGCGGGACAGGGGAGGATACGAGCAGTACTTC. Its translation: CASSLDLPRDRGGYEQYF.

This clone was detected a few times. This chain links TRBV7-6 with TRBJ2-1; tentative D call: TRBD1 (6 bases). CDR1 and CDR2 (germline): SGHVS, FNYEAQ. Deletions cut 5 bases from V and 8 bases from J, with 16 bases between. The CDR3 has 14 residues. The CDR3 here is CASSHRGIGDEQFF. CDR3 bases: TGTGCCAGCAGCCATAGGGGGATCGGGGATGAGCAGTTCTTC. The full variable domain, rest sourced from reference TRBV7-6 and TRBJ2-1, is GAGVSQSPRYKVTKRGQDVALRCDPISGHVSLYWYRQALGQGPEFLTYFNYEAQQDKSGLPNDRFSAERPEGSISTLTIQRTEQRDSAMYRCASSHRGIGDEQFFGPGTRLTVL.

The genes are TRBV7-3 and TRBJ1-2; no clear D gene. Germline V gene data show CDR1 as SGHTA and CDR2 as FQGTGA. The CDR3 contains 15 residues. Trimming took 3 bases from V and 3 from J, leaving 14 bases between them. The CDR3 here is CASSLMGRTDYGYTF. Written as DNA, the CDR3 is TGTGCCAGCAGCTTGATGGGCAGAACAGACTATGGCTACACCTTC.

V usage is TRBV28 and J usage is TRBJ1-2; D not resolved. The CDR3 runs to 13 residues. Germline V gene data show CDR1 as MDHEN and CDR2 as SYDVKM. Trimming took off 6 bases at V and 1 base at J, with 9 bases between the two ends. CDR3 amino acids: CASSPTGNYGYTF. The CDR3 DNA is TGTGCCAGCAGCCCCACGGGTAACTATGGCTACACCTTC.

CDR3 nucleotide sequence: TGTGCCAGCAGCTCCAGACCCCCGGACAGGTTGAACACTGAAGCTTTCTTT. It encodes CASSSRPPDRLNTEAFF. The chain links TRBV7-9 to TRBJ1-1; TRBD1 matches at 7 bases. Germline V gives CDR1 SEHNR, CDR2 FQNEAQ (reference sequence). There are 17 residues in the CDR3. J gave up 0 bases and V 4 bases, and 11 bases lay outside the gene matches.

This chain uses TRBV27 with TRBJ1-1; D is possibly TRBD1 (5 bases). With 6 bases removed from V and 4 bases from J, the gap between germline ends came to 15 bases. The CDR3 has 14 residues. CDR1 and CDR2 (germline): MNHEY, SMNVEV (reference sequence). The CDR3 DNA follows: TGTGCCAGCAGCAAGAGACAGCGAAGCACTGAAGCTTTCTTT. This translates into CASSKRQRSTEAFF.

The chain carries TRBV7-9 and TRBJ2-7; the match to TRBD2 covers 14 bases. This CDR3 has 13 residues. Trimming took 6 bases from V and 12 from J; bases not matched to a gene: 7. CDR1 and CDR2 from the germline V gene are SEHNR and FQNEAQ (reference sequence). CDR3 protein: CASRPGLAGEMYF. The CDR3 coding sequence is TGTGCCAGCAGGCCGGGACTAGCGGGAGAAATGTACTTC.

The rearrangement uses TRBV6-5 and TRBJ2-7; 9 positions agree with TRBD2. The CDR3 runs to 15 residues. V gave up 5 bases and J gave up 5 bases; unmatched junction bases: 10. Germline V lookup: CDR1 MNHEY, CDR2 SVGAGI. The CDR3 DNA is TGTGCCAGCAGTAGCTTGCCGGGACTAGCTAACGAGCAGTACTTC. Amino acid sequence: CASSSLPGLANEQYF.

This clone appeared once. V usage is TRBV4-1 and J usage is TRBJ2-3, with D possibly matching TRBD1 (6 bases). CDR3 length equals 15 residues. Per the germline V gene, CDR1 is MGHRA and CDR2 is YSYEKL. Trimming shortened V by 4 bases and J by 1 base, and 12 bases separated the two germline ends. The CDR3 nucleotides are TGCGCCAGCAGCCGAGCCCCAGGGGGCACAGATACGCAGTATTTT. It codes for CASSRAPGGTDTQYF.

This chain links TRBV4-1 with TRBJ2-1; TRBD2 matches at 9 bases. The germline V gene encodes CDR1 MGHRA and CDR2 YSYEKL. The CDR3 is 16 amino acids. V was pared by 3 bases and J by 6 bases, with 9 bases of the junction left unmatched. CDR3 nucleotides: TGCGCCAGCAGCCAGACCGCAGCGGGAGGAAGCAATGAGCAGTTCTTC. This translates into CASSQTAAGGSNEQFF.

This clone was seen only a few times. V gene TRBV10-3 combines with J gene TRBJ2-3; TRBD2 might be the D (7 bases). The length of the CDR3 is 13 residues. CDR1 is ENHRY and CDR2 is SYGVKD in the germline V gene. CDR3: CGAAGAQTDTQYF. The CDR3 region has the DNA TGTGGCGCGGCGGGGGCGCAGACAGATACGCAGTATTTT.

The V gene is TRBV5-1, the J gene TRBJ1-1; a weak D match, TRBD1 (5 bases). CDR1 SGHRS and CDR2 YFSETQ come from the germline V gene. The V and J ends lost 4 bases and 1 base respectively, with 14 bases between them. The length of the CDR3 is 15 residues. CDR3 sequence reads: CASSSLTEANTEAFF. The CDR3, as DNA: TGCGCCAGCAGCAGCTTGACAGAGGCGAACACTGAAGCTTTCTTT.

The genes are TRBV27 and TRBJ2-3, with 7 positions matching TRBD2. This CDR3 has 17 amino acids. Germline V gene data show CDR1 as MNHEY and CDR2 as SMNVEV (reference sequence). With V trimmed by 3 bases and J by 4 bases, 13 bases remained unmatched. The CDR3 sequence is CASSLSASGKGADTQYF. The CDR3 DNA follows: TGTGCCAGCAGTTTGAGCGCTAGCGGAAAGGGAGCAGATACGCAGTATTTT.

The rearrangement links TRBV5-1 to TRBJ2-1, with 11 bases identical to TRBD2. Trimming at V came to 4 bases and at J to 2 bases, leaving 11 bases not matched to a gene. The V gene's germline CDR1 is SGHRS and CDR2 YFSETQ. CDR3 length: 18 residues. In nucleotides, the CDR3 is TGCGCCAGCAGCATAAAAGCCCTAGCGGGAGGAACCTACAATGAGCAGTTCTTC. This encodes CASSIKALAGGTYNEQFF. Full variable domain (missing parts from reference TRBV5-1 and TRBJ2-1): KAGVTQTPRYLIKTRGQQVTLSCSPISGHRSVSWYQQTPGQGLQFLFEYFSETQRNKGNFPGRFSGRQFSNSRSEMNVSTLELGDSALYLCASSIKALAGGTYNEQFFGPGTRLTVL.

This chain joins TRBV2 and TRBJ1-2; no clear D. V gave up 0 bases and J gave up 4 bases, with 6 bases separating them. This CDR3 is 13 amino acids long. Germline CDR1 SNHLY, CDR2 FYNNEI. The CDR3 sequence is CASSEAEVYGYTF. The CDR3 nucleotides read TGTGCCAGCAGTGAAGCGGAGGTCTATGGCTACACCTTC.

V usage is TRBV7-6 and J usage is TRBJ1-2, with TRBD1 matching 11 bases. In germline, CDR1 is SGHVS, CDR2 FNYEAQ. After removal of 5 bases from V and 6 bases from J, the junction contained 11 bases not matched to a gene. The CDR3 totals 16 residues. The CDR3 bases are TGTGCCAGCAGCCCGAGCAGGGACAGGGGGAGGGATGGCTACACCTTC. Its protein product is CASSPSRDRGRDGYTF.

This chain connects TRBV6-5 to TRBJ2-3, with D perhaps matching TRBD1 (6 bases). This CDR3 is built from 14 residues. V lost 4 bases to trimming and J lost 1 base, with 9 bases between them. The V gene's germline CDR1 is MNHEY and CDR2 SVGAGI. As DNA, the CDR3 is TGTGCCAGCAGTTTCGACAGGCGCACAGATACGCAGTATTTT. Amino acid sequence: CASSFDRRTDTQYF.

This clone was recorded only once. J is TRBJ1-3 and V is TRBV28, with D tentatively TRBD1 (5 bases). This CDR3 comprises 15 residues. Germline-derived CDR1 and CDR2 are MDHEN and SYDVKM. The ends were cut back, 6 bases at V and 1 base at J, with 13 bases in the middle. In DNA, the CDR3 is TGTGCCAGCAGAACCCCCACAGGTTCTGGAAACACCATATATTTT. Its translation is CASRTPTGSGNTIYF.

The V gene is TRBV9, the J gene TRBJ1-1; D not certain. CDR1 and CDR2 from the germline V gene are SGDLS and YYNGEE. CDR3 length: 15 residues. With 0 bases removed from V and 1 base from J, the gap between germline ends came to 10 bases. The CDR3 coding sequence is TGTGCCAGCAGCGTAGTTCACAGAAAGAACACTGAAGCTTTCTTT. Translation: CASSVVHRKNTEAFF. Based on the CDR3 plus reference TRBV9 and TRBJ1-1, the full variable domain is DSGVTQTPKHLITATGQRVTLRCSPRSGDLSVYWYQQSLDQGLQFLIQYYNGEERAKGNILERFSAQQFPDLHSELNLSSLELGDSALYFCASSVVHRKNTEAFFGQGTRLTVV.

The rearrangement joins TRBV30 to TRBJ2-5, with 7 nucleotides matching TRBD2. J lost 7 bases, V lost 4 bases, and 9 bases had no gene match. Germline values: CDR1 GTSNPN, CDR2 SVGIG (reference sequence). The CDR3 runs 13 residues. CDR3 sequence reads: CAWIHSGSGTQYF. CDR3 DNA sequence: TGTGCCTGGATCCATAGCGGGTCCGGGACCCAGTACTTC. Full variable domain (rest looked up from reference TRBV30 and TRBJ2-5): SQTIHQWPATLVQPVGSPLSLECTVEGTSNPNLYWYRQAAGRGLQLLFYSVGIGQISSEVPQNLSASRPQDRQFILSSKKLLLSDSGFYLCAWIHSGSGTQYFGPGTRLLVL.

This sequence joins TRBV5-1 and TRBJ2-3; 14 bases are shared with TRBD2. This CDR3 has 16 amino acids. V lost 7 bases, J lost 5 bases, and 9 bases stayed unmatched. Germline values: CDR1 SGHRS, CDR2 YFSETQ. As DNA, the CDR3 is TGCGCCAGCGGCCACGGGACTAGCGGGAGTATAGATACGCAGTATTTT. Its protein is CASGHGTSGSIDTQYF.

V is TRBV29-1 and J is TRBJ1-1; D call uncertain. The CDR3 is 13 amino acids. Germline-derived CDR1 and CDR2 are SQVTM and ANQGSEA. V was clipped by 0 bases and J by 5 bases, with 10 bases between them. The CDR3 sequence is CSVEDLRMTEAFF. The CDR3 DNA is TGCAGCGTTGAAGATCTAAGAATGACTGAAGCTTTCTTT. Variable domain in full (rest from reference TRBV29-1 and TRBJ1-1): SAVISQKPSRDICQRGTSLTIQCQVDSQVTMMFWYRQQPGQSLTLIATANQGSEATYESGFVIDKFPISRPNLTFSTLTVSNMSPEDSSIYLCSVEDLRMTEAFFGQGTRLTVV.

This chain connects TRBV5-1 to TRBJ1-4; 11 bases align to TRBD1. Trimming at V came to 4 bases and at J to 8 bases, leaving 4 bases not matched to a gene. This CDR3 spans 14 amino acids. Germline V lookup: CDR1 SGHRS, CDR2 YFSETQ. CDR3 nucleotides: TGCGCCAGCAGCAGAGGGACAGGGGGGGAAAAACTGTTTTTT. The encoded protein is CASSRGTGGEKLFF.

The V call is TRBV5-6, the J call TRBJ2-7, with D possibly matching TRBD1 (6 bases). Between the trimmed V and J ends, which lost 4 bases and 2 bases, there was a span of 10 bases. Germline CDR1 reads SGHDT; CDR2 reads YYEEEE. The CDR3 is made up of 13 amino acids. CDR3 sequence: CASSVDRPYEQYF. Here the CDR3 DNA reads TGTGCCAGCAGCGTGGACAGACCCTACGAGCAGTACTTC.

The chain links TRBV28 to TRBJ1-2, with TRBD1 matching 10 bases. Losses at the gene ends were 5 bases for V and 5 bases for J; bases not matched to a gene: 8. In germline, CDR1 is MDHEN, CDR2 SYDVKM. CDR3 length: 15 amino acids. The CDR3 sequence: CASSPTGQGLYGYTF. DNA for the CDR3: TGTGCCAGCAGTCCCACGGGACAGGGGTTGTATGGCTACACCTTC.

This clone showed up just a few times. This rearrangement joins TRBV28 to TRBJ1-1; a weak D match, TRBD1 (5 bases). CDR1 and CDR2 from the germline V gene are MDHEN and SYDVKM. Trimming took off 4 bases at V and 1 base at J, with 10 bases between the two ends. The CDR3 sequence is 14 residues long. CDR3 amino acids: CASSSGSPNTEAFF. The CDR3, as DNA: TGTGCCAGCAGTTCAGGGTCCCCGAACACTGAAGCTTTCTTT.

Comment on this clone: The same CDR3 arises from other DNA sequences in this sample as well. The chain is built from TRBV19 and TRBJ1-1; the match to TRBD1 covers 8 bases. The germline gives CDR1 LNHDA, CDR2 SQIVND (reference sequence). There are 13 residues in the CDR3. J was trimmed by 4 bases and V by 6 bases; bases with no gene match: 4. CDR3 DNA sequence: TGTGCCAGTAGCCAAACAGGGGGCACTGAAGCTTTCTTT. This translates into CASSQTGGTEAFF.

This chain joins TRBV7-2 and TRBJ1-5; 9 bases map to TRBD1. The CDR3 covers 15 residues. Losses at the gene ends were 2 bases for V and 3 bases for J; bases not matched to a gene: 2. CDR1 is SGHTA and CDR2 is FQGNSA in the germline V gene. The CDR3 DNA reads TGTGCCAGCAGCTTAAACAGGGGGCTCAATCAGCCCCAGCATTTT. Translation gives CASSLNRGLNQPQHF.

The gene calls are TRBV5-4 and TRBJ2-6; possible D gene TRBD1, 5 bases. CDR3 length equals 19 residues. With 4 bases removed from V and 0 bases from J, the gap between germline ends came to 20 bases. Germline V gene data show CDR1 as SGHNT and CDR2 as YYREEE (reference sequence). The CDR3 here is CASSRPRGRVLSGANVLTF. CDR3 bases: TGTGCCAGCAGCCGACCTCGCGGCAGGGTCCTCTCTGGGGCCAACGTCCTGACTTTC.